A single sample gave rise to the 32 T cell receptor beta chains below, sequenced in a study of blood T cells in healthy people across ages (dated by TCRdb to the mid-2010s). Receptor libraries were prepared by 5' RACE. TCRdb names Illumina HiSeq 2500 as the instrument used. A second PCR of about 7 to 12 cycles was run with a J-beta primer mix and a sample-barcoded 5' primer. TCRdb handled the public reads itself, with Q25 trimming in fastp and clone calling in MiXCR, and kept productive beta chains. Rows with a matching CDR3 protein are joined into one entry that keeps the most common DNA and genes. This sample comprises about 400,000 distinct CDR3 sequences, 45% to 65% of them detected only once. 51% of the sample lies in the top ten. Sequencing was performed on blood. The receptors derive from a man aged 55 to 70 in good health.

The V gene is TRBV2, the J gene TRBJ2-7; D is unresolved. The CDR3 runs 16 residues. Germline CDR1 and CDR2: SNHLY and FYNNEI. Trimming pared 6 bases from V and 5 bases from J, leaving 23 bases between. The CDR3 spells CASRASGGADSHEQYF. DNA of the CDR3: TGTGCCAGCAGAGCCTCAGGCGGCGCGGATTCCCACGAGCAGTACTTC. The full variable domain, completed using reference TRBV2 and TRBJ2-7, is EPEVTQTPSHQVTQMGQEVILRCVPISNHLYFYWYRQILGQKVEFLVSFYNNEISEKSEIFDDQFSVERPDGSNFTLKIRSTKLEDSAMYFCASRASGGADSHEQYFGPGTRLTVT.

This clonotype was counted many times. The chain joins TRBV2 to TRBJ1-2, with a tentative D call TRBD1 (5 bases). Germline V lookup: CDR1 SNHLY, CDR2 FYNNEI. The length of the CDR3 is 14 residues. V dropped 9 bases and J dropped 8 bases, with 22 bases sitting between them. CDR3 nucleotides: TGTGCCAGGGATCTGGGACGGCATGCCTCGGGCTACACCTTC. Protein sequence: CARDLGRHASGYTF.

V gene TRBV3-1 combines with J gene TRBJ2-1, with D perhaps TRBD2 (6 bases). V was cut by 0 bases and J by 2 bases, with 11 bases left in between. Germline assignment: CDR1 LGHDT and CDR2 YNNKEL (reference sequence). The CDR3 length is 16 residues. CDR3 sequence: CASSQDHTGAYNEQFF. The CDR3 DNA sequence: TGTGCCAGCAGCCAAGACCATACGGGAGCCTACAATGAGCAGTTCTTC.

V and J are TRBV7-2 and TRBJ2-4; D gene uncertain. V was trimmed by 3 bases and J by 1 base, leaving 7 bases between them. Germline CDR1 is SGHTA and CDR2 is FQGNSA. The CDR3 is made up of 14 amino acids. DNA of the CDR3: TGTGCCAGCAGCTTTAATCGGGCCAAAAACATTCAGTACTTC. Its translation: CASSFNRAKNIQYF. Full variable domain (remainder filled in from reference TRBV7-2 and TRBJ2-4): GAGVSQSPSNKVTEKGKDVELRCDPISGHTALYWYRQSLGQGLEFLIYFQGNSAPDKSGLPSDRFSAERTGGSVSTLTIQRTQQEDSAVYLCASSFNRAKNIQYFGAGTRLSVL.

The V call is TRBV6-6, the J call TRBJ2-3; 8 nucleotides agree with TRBD1. The V and J ends lost 5 bases and 3 bases, in that order; junction bases with no gene match: 7. The V gene's germline CDR1 is MNHNY and CDR2 SVGAGI (reference sequence). CDR3 length: 15 residues. In DNA, the CDR3 is TGTGCCAGCAGTCCACCGGGACAGGCGACAGATACGCAGTATTTT. This encodes CASSPPGQATDTQYF.

J is TRBJ2-7 and V is TRBV20-1; the D is unclear. The J call is uncertain, as TRBJ2-5 better fits the DNA end. The germline CDR1 and CDR2 sequences are DFQATT and SNEGSKA (reference sequence). The CDR3 totals 12 residues. The CDR3 DNA reads TGCAGTGCCCCGACCGACAAAGAGACCCAGTACTTC. The encoded protein is CSAPTDKETQYF.

This chain uses TRBV7-2 with TRBJ2-6, with TRBD1 matching over 8 bases. V lost 4 bases, J lost 0 bases, and 5 bases stayed unmatched. This CDR3 is 17 amino acids long. Germline-derived CDR1 and CDR2 are SGHTA and FQGNSA. This CDR3 reads CASSSGQALSGANVLTF. The CDR3, as DNA: TGTGCCAGCAGCTCGGGACAGGCCCTCTCTGGGGCCAACGTCCTGACTTTC.

This clonotype was seen more than once but under ten times. The rearrangement joins TRBV7-2 to TRBJ2-7; D gene uncertain. Trimming removed 1 base from V and 4 bases from J, with 8 bases in between. Germline values: CDR1 SGHTA, CDR2 FQGNSA. The CDR3 totals 13 residues. CDR3 sequence (DNA): TGTGCCAGCAGCTTAGAGCGCCGTTACGAGCAGTACTTC. This gives the protein CASSLERRYEQYF.

The V gene is TRBV27, the J gene TRBJ2-7, with TRBD1 matching over 9 bases. The germline V gene encodes CDR1 MNHEY and CDR2 SMNVEV (reference sequence). V was pared by 6 bases and J by 4 bases, with 13 bases of the junction left unmatched. CDR3 length equals 16 residues. The CDR3 region has the DNA TGTGCCAGCAGACATTATCCGGGACAGGGTTTTTACGAGCAGTACTTC. Its protein is CASRHYPGQGFYEQYF.

The genes are TRBV7-3 and TRBJ2-1; perhaps TRBD2 as D (5 bases). Trimming cost V 2 bases and J 8 bases, with 19 bases left between them. CDR1 is SGHTA and CDR2 is FQGTGA in the germline V gene. The CDR3 is 16 amino acids. The CDR3 is CASSLGGWTFEDEQFF. CDR3 bases: TGTGCCAGCAGCTTAGGAGGCTGGACGTTTGAGGATGAGCAGTTCTTC.

This rearrangement joins TRBV7-9 to TRBJ2-1; D uncertain. Germline lookup yields CDR1 SEHNR and CDR2 FQNEAQ (reference sequence). V shed 3 bases and J shed 7 bases, with 7 bases lying between them. The CDR3 length is 12 residues. The CDR3 spells CASSFRLNEQFF. DNA for the CDR3: TGTGCCAGCAGCTTTCGGCTGAATGAGCAGTTCTTC.

A remark on this clonotype: The germline gene is not matched at one end of the junction; a read error may be the cause. The chain links TRBV19 to TRBJ1-4, with 7 bases lining up with TRBD1. The CDR3 is 14 amino acids. Germline V gene lookup returns CDR1 LNHDA and CDR2 SQIVND (reference sequence). CDR3 sequence: CSSNLGQINEKLFF. CDR3 sequence (DNA): TGCAGTAGTAACTTGGGACAGATTAATGAAAAACTGTTTTTT.

The rearrangement uses TRBV10-3 and TRBJ2-7; 7 bases fit TRBD1. V gave up 6 bases and J gave up 7 bases; unmatched junction bases: 6. This CDR3 has 12 amino acids. Germline CDR1 is ENHRY and CDR2 is SYGVKD. The CDR3 DNA follows: TGTGCCATCAGCAGGGGGTTTGGTGAGCAGTACTTC. Its protein product is CAISRGFGEQYF.

This chain connects TRBV7-2 to TRBJ2-2; the match to TRBD2 covers 11 bases. This CDR3 has 16 amino acids. The germline V gene encodes CDR1 SGHTA and CDR2 FQGNSA. Trimming cost V 5 bases and J 4 bases; bases outside gene matches: 6. CDR3 protein: CASSAVLAGGTGELFF. DNA for the CDR3: TGTGCCAGCAGCGCCGTCCTAGCGGGGGGCACCGGGGAGCTGTTTTTT.

There are a few counts of this clonotype. This chain links TRBV6-5 with TRBJ2-7; D perhaps matches TRBD2 (5 bases). The CDR3 runs 12 residues. Germline-derived CDR1 and CDR2 are MNHEY and SVGAGI. V was clipped by 8 bases and J by 5 bases, with 13 bases between them. The CDR3 sequence is CASGWERNEQYF. The CDR3 DNA follows: TGTGCCAGCGGGTGGGAGAGGAACGAGCAGTACTTC.

V is TRBV6-2 or TRBV6-3 and J is TRBJ2-4, with 8 positions matching TRBD1. CDR3 length: 16 residues. Germline assignment: CDR1 MNHEY and CDR2 SVGEGT. Trimming at V came to 2 bases and at J to 0 bases, leaving 3 bases not matched to a gene. CDR3 nucleotides: TGTGCCAGCAGTTACGCTGGACAGGGAGCCAAAAACATTCAGTACTTC. Its protein product is CASSYAGQGAKNIQYF.

The chain uses TRBV6-5 and TRBJ2-1; the D is unclear. V dropped 4 bases and J dropped 5 bases, with 12 bases sitting between them. The CDR3 runs to 14 residues. Germline loops: CDR1 MNHEY, CDR2 SVGAGI. CDR3 loop: CASSSPGRHNEQFF. CDR3 DNA: TGTGCCAGCAGTTCTCCGGGCAGGCACAATGAGCAGTTCTTC.

V usage is TRBV21-1 and J usage is TRBJ1-2. TRBV21-1 represents a pseudogene. This CDR3 has 13 residues. The CDR3 sequence: CASSKEGPGGYTF. The CDR3 DNA follows: TGTGCCAGCAGCAAAGAGGGGCCTGGGGGCTACACCTTC.

The V gene is TRBV5-5, the J gene TRBJ1-1; possible D gene TRBD1, 5 bases. Germline V CDR1 and CDR2: SGHKS, YYEKEE (reference sequence). Between the trimmed V and J ends, which lost 2 bases and 6 bases, there was a span of 17 bases. This CDR3 region has 15 residues. The CDR3 DNA reads as TGTGCCAGCAGCTTTTCGGGACCGGGCCAATCTGAAGCTTTCTTT. Encoded protein: CASSFSGPGQSEAFF.

The chain links TRBV4-3 to TRBJ2-7; D gene uncertain. CDR3 length equals 15 residues. Trimming pared 1 base from V and 2 bases from J, leaving 12 bases between. Germline V gene lookup returns CDR1 LGHNA and CDR2 YSLEER. CDR3 DNA sequence: TGCGCCAGCAGCCAAGGCACCCACATCCCCTACGAGCAGTACTTC. As protein: CASSQGTHIPYEQYF.

The chain links TRBV7-2 to TRBJ2-5; TRBD1 matches 7 bases. The CDR3 is made up of 15 amino acids. Germline V lookup: CDR1 SGHTA, CDR2 FQGNSA. Losses at the gene ends were 6 bases for V and 1 base for J; bases not matched to a gene: 8. CDR3 DNA: TGTGCCAGCAGTCACAGGGGCCCCGGCCAAGAGACCCAGTACTTC. It translates to CASSHRGPGQETQYF. Filled out from reference TRBV7-2 and TRBJ2-5, the complete variable domain reads GAGVSQSPSNKVTEKGKDVELRCDPISGHTALYWYRQSLGQGLEFLIYFQGNSAPDKSGLPSDRFSAERTGGSVSTLTIQRTQQEDSAVYLCASSHRGPGQETQYFGPGTRLLVL.

This CDR3 reads CASSQERTGVDTQYF. Written as DNA, the CDR3 is TGTGCCAGCAGCCAAGAGAGGACAGGGGTCGATACGCAGTATTTT. This chain joins TRBV14 and TRBJ2-3; 9 nucleotides match TRBD1. The J segment lost 6 bases and the V segment lost 0 bases, leaving 4 bases of the junction unmatched. CDR1 and CDR2 from the germline V gene are SGHDN and FVKESK. CDR3 length: 15 amino acids.

There are a few counts of this clonotype. The J gene is TRBJ2-3, the V gene TRBV5-5; D unclear. Deletions cut 3 bases from V and 4 bases from J, with 12 bases between. CDR1 is SGHKS, CDR2 YYEKEE, per germline (reference sequence). This CDR3 is 14 amino acids long. The CDR3 nucleotides read TGTGCCAGCAGCTATAATAAACGGGCAGATACGCAGTATTTT. It yields the protein CASSYNKRADTQYF.

V usage is TRBV29-1 and J usage is TRBJ2-1; TRBD2 agrees at 7 bases. CDR3 length equals 13 residues. The V segment lost 3 bases and the J segment 3 bases; nucleotides outside the gene matches: 2. Germline V gene data show CDR1 as SQVTM and CDR2 as ANQGSEA. CDR3 sequence: CSVDGGGYNEQFF. The CDR3, as DNA: TGCAGCGTTGACGGCGGGGGCTACAATGAGCAGTTCTTC.

This clonotype has a handful of counts. A much larger clone is a single base away; this may be a read error. The chain links TRBV12-3 or TRBV12-4 to TRBJ2-3, with 7 bases lining up with TRBD1. The V and J ends lost 7 bases and 2 bases, in that order; junction bases with no gene match: 3. This CDR3 contains 13 residues. In DNA form, the CDR3 reads TGTGCCAGCACCAGGGGGTTCACAGATACGCAGTATTTT. It is translated as CASTRGFTDTQYF.

Only a few counts were recorded for this clonotype. It may be a read error: a sequence one base away is much more abundant. CDR3: CASSVGTSWETQYF. CDR3 nucleotide sequence: TGTGCCAGCAGCGTAGGGACTAGCTGGGAGACCCAGTACTTC. The V and J genes are TRBV7-2 and TRBJ2-5, with 9 bases aligning to TRBD2. CDR3 size: 14 residues. Germline lookup yields CDR1 SGHTA and CDR2 FQGNSA. The V and J ends lost 5 bases and 5 bases, in that order; junction bases with no gene match: 6.

This chain links TRBV14 with TRBJ1-1; possible D gene TRBD1, 6 bases. V gave up 2 bases and J gave up 1 base, with 11 bases separating them. The CDR3 consists of 15 residues. Germline assignment: CDR1 SGHDN and CDR2 FVKESK. The CDR3 DNA is TGTGCCAGCAGCCAAATGTGGACAGCGAACACTGAAGCTTTCTTT. Its protein is CASSQMWTANTEAFF.

V and J are TRBV3-1 and TRBJ1-1, with D maybe TRBD1 (6 bases). Germline CDR1 is LGHDT and CDR2 is YNNKEL (reference sequence). The CDR3 contains 14 residues. V was shortened by 4 bases and J by 11 bases, with 20 bases between the two germline ends. CDR3 sequence reads: CASSRRGTTGSAFF. CDR3 nucleotides: TGTGCCAGCAGCCGGCGGGGGACAACAGGTTCGGCTTTCTTT.

The CDR3 region has the DNA TGTGCCAGCAGCGTAGACCCTAGCGGGGGGGCAAATGAGCAGTTCTTC. As protein: CASSVDPSGGANEQFF. The chain links TRBV9 to TRBJ2-1; 12 bases are a match to TRBD2. Germline trimming cut 0 bases from V and 7 bases from J; bases unmatched to any gene: 5. This CDR3 comprises 16 residues. Germline V gene sequence: CDR1 SGDLS, CDR2 YYNGEE.

The chain uses TRBV7-2 and TRBJ2-4, with 7 bases that match TRBD2. The germline CDR1 and CDR2 sequences are SGHTA and FQGNSA. The CDR3 length is 15 residues. With V trimmed by 1 base and J by 13 bases, 13 bases remained unmatched. The CDR3 DNA reads TGTACCAGCAGCTTAGTGGGAGGGGCTCGTGGTGAGCAGTACTTC. Translated: CTSSLVGGARGEQYF.

Concerning this clonotype itself: Compared with germline, one end of the junction differs, possibly owing to a read error. J is TRBJ2-6 and V is TRBV27; D perhaps matches TRBD1 (6 bases). Germline CDR1 reads MNHEY; CDR2 reads SMNVEV (reference sequence). This CDR3 comprises 15 residues. This CDR3 reads CASSPRVSGADVLTF. DNA of the CDR3: TGTGCCAGCAGTCCCAGGGTATCAGGGGCCGACGTCCTGACTTTC. The full variable domain, with the rest looked up from reference TRBV27 and TRBJ2-6, is EAQVTQNPRYLITVTGKKLTVTCSQNMNHEYMSWYRQDPGLGLRQIYYSMNVEVTDKGDVPEGYKVSRKEKRNFPLILESPSPNQTSLYFCASSPRVSGADVLTFGAGSRLTVL.

This rearrangement joins TRBV29-1 to TRBJ2-3, with D unresolved. Germline loops: CDR1 SQVTM, CDR2 ANQGSEA. The CDR3 consists of 12 residues. V shed 4 bases and J shed 2 bases, with 7 bases lying between them. The CDR3 region has the DNA TGCAGCGTTGCTGCCAACACAGATACGCAGTATTTT. This codes for CSVAANTDTQYF.